The entry below describes one TCR beta chain. The sample is drawn from a study of control samples from healthy donors and cancer patients. Sequenced by immunoSEQ multiplex PCR; TCRdb stores in-frame clones only, minus some. This table holds about 77,000 clones, around 92% found once. There are 13 residues in the CDR3. Germline assignment: CDR1 MDHEN and CDR2 SYDVKM. V lost 8 bases to trimming and J lost 8 bases, with 18 bases between them. Sequencing used blood. The TCR comes from a woman in her fifties or sixties in good health. The chain carries TRBV28 and TRBJ1-2; D gene unclear. In DNA, the CDR3 is TGTGCCAGCGAGACGGGTGGTCTTGGGGGCTACACCTTC. Its translation is CASETGGLGGYTF.